Following are 31 T cell receptor beta chains from one sample sequenced in a study of CXCR3-negative and CXCR3-positive naive CD8 T cells (dated by TCRdb to between 2019 and 2020). Sequencing used a NextSeq 550. The Human TCR Profiling Kit (MiLaboratory) was used to make UMI-labeled 5' RACE TRB cDNA libraries. Following TCRdb reprocessing, every CDR3 protein sequence forms one entry, and DNA is not provided. The sample's table covers over 100,000 distinct CDR3 sequences. Around 0.27% of the sample is taken by the ten largest. Sequenced sample: naive CXCR3- CD8+ T cells from blood. The cell subset or site label of this sample denotes: CD45RO-CCR7+CD27+CD95- naive CD8+ T cells lacking CXCR3 (TNR3-). Every receptor here comes from a human donor in good health. Some clones in this sample may be carry-over from other donors' samples.

The chain has TRBV28 and TRBJ1-6; TCRdb indicates TRBD1, and absent DNA this call remains unverified. The CDR3 sequence is 15 residues long. Looked up from germline, CDR1 is MDHEN and CDR2 is SYDVKM. CDR3 loop: CASSQPPDTVGPLHF.

The genes are TRBV28 and TRBJ2-3; TCRdb designates TRBD2, a call that cannot be tested without DNA. CDR3 length: 20 amino acids. Germline V gene lookup returns CDR1 MDHEN and CDR2 SYDVKM. The CDR3 loop is CASSSRLAGGPTKSTDTQYF.

The rearrangement joins TRBV29-1 to TRBJ2-1; no DNA is available, so the TRBD2 call from TCRdb remains unchecked. This CDR3 comprises 16 residues. CDR1 is SQVTM, CDR2 ANQGSEA, per germline. The chain's CDR3 is CSVEAWASGSYNEQFF.

The J gene is TRBJ2-3, the V gene TRBV6-2 or TRBV6-3; the TCRdb call, TRBD2, lacks DNA for checking. Looked up from germline, CDR1 is MNHEY and CDR2 is SVGEGT. CDR3 length: 17 amino acids. The CDR3 loop reads CASSYFPERGVTDTQYF.

CDR3 loop: CASSHRGLNTEAFF. This chain connects TRBV3-1 to TRBJ1-1. This CDR3 has 14 amino acids. Germline loops: CDR1 LGHDT, CDR2 YNNKEL (reference sequence). The full variable domain, completed using reference TRBV3-1 and TRBJ1-1, is DTAVSQTPKYLVTQMGNDKSIKCEQNLGHDTMYWYKQDSKKFLKIMFSYNNKELIINETVPNRFSPKSPDKAHLNLHINSLELGDSAVYFCASSHRGLNTEAFFGQGTRLTVV.

The rearrangement joins TRBV12-3 or TRBV12-4 to TRBJ1-5; lacking DNA, the TRBD1 call made by TCRdb goes unchecked. The CDR3 is 14 amino acids. The CDR3 region is CASSLQGTVQPQHF.

The chain uses TRBV24-1 and TRBJ2-1. CDR3 size: 13 residues. Germline loops: CDR1 KGHDR, CDR2 SFDVKD. The CDR3 is CATMSLLYNEQFF.

This CDR3 reads CASSSGLAGPVPYNEQFF. The chain is built from TRBV7-2 and TRBJ2-1; TCRdb's assignment of TRBD2 cannot be checked, as there is no DNA. CDR3 length: 18 amino acids. Germline CDR1 SGHTA, CDR2 FQGNSA.

The chain has TRBV29-1 and TRBJ2-5; absent DNA, TCRdb's TRBD1 call cannot be checked. The CDR3 extends over 16 amino acids. Germline V gives CDR1 SQVTM, CDR2 ANQGSEA. CDR3 sequence: CSVPGLTGRDQETQYF.

The chain is built from TRBV15 and TRBJ2-7. Germline V gene lookup returns CDR1 LNHNV and CDR2 YYDKDF (reference sequence). The CDR3 sequence is 15 residues long. The CDR3 protein is CATSRDGSGVYEQYF.

This rearrangement joins TRBV7-6 to TRBJ2-7; there is no DNA to check the TCRdb D call of TRBD1. Germline CDR1 is SGHVS and CDR2 is FNYEAQ. This CDR3 has 22 residues. This CDR3 reads CASSLIAPGQGASGHPLYEQYF.

The rearrangement joins TRBV15 to TRBJ1-1; with no DNA, the TCRdb D assignment of TRBD1 cannot be verified. This CDR3 has 14 residues. The germline V gene has CDR1 LNHNV and CDR2 YYDKDF (reference sequence). CDR3 residues: CATSRDAPGTEAFF.

This chain connects TRBV7-3 to TRBJ2-5. The CDR3 is made up of 11 amino acids. CDR1 and CDR2 (germline): SGHTA, FQGTGA. The CDR3 region is CASSSEETQYF. Full variable domain (rest looked up from reference TRBV7-3 and TRBJ2-5): GAGVSQTPSNKVTEKGKYVELRCDPISGHTALYWYRQSLGQGPEFLIYFQGTGAADDSGLPNDRFFAVRPEGSVSTLKIQRTERGDSAVYLCASSSEETQYFGPGTRLLVL.

The gene calls are TRBV15 and TRBJ2-2; the TRBD1 assignment by TCRdb is unverifiable without DNA. The CDR3 is 19 residues long. Looked up from germline, CDR1 is LNHNV and CDR2 is YYDKDF (reference sequence). The CDR3 is CATSRIGTPGQGNTGELFF.

The genes are TRBV6-6 and TRBJ2-3; the D gene TCRdb calls, TRBD1, cannot be checked with no DNA. Per the germline V gene, CDR1 is MNHNY and CDR2 is SVGAGI (reference sequence). The CDR3 has 15 residues. The CDR3 region is CASSWTADSTDTQYF.

V gene TRBV7-9 combines with J gene TRBJ2-5; TCRdb's D call, TRBD1, is unchecked because there is no DNA. The length of the CDR3 is 16 residues. Germline CDR1 is SEHNR and CDR2 is FQNEAQ (reference sequence). CDR3 sequence: CASSSRGARTQETQYF.

The chain uses TRBV7-2 and TRBJ2-2; without DNA, the TCRdb call of TRBD1 cannot be checked. The CDR3 consists of 15 residues. The germline V gene encodes CDR1 SGHTA and CDR2 FQGNSA. CDR3 in amino acids: CASSLTGGRAGELFF.

The J gene is TRBJ2-3, the V gene TRBV7-9. The germline V gene encodes CDR1 SEHNR and CDR2 FQNEAQ (reference sequence). The CDR3 extends over 12 amino acids. This chain's CDR3 is CASSWGADTQYF.

The chain uses TRBV7-9 and TRBJ2-1. Germline lookup yields CDR1 SEHNR and CDR2 FQNEAQ (reference sequence). CDR3 length: 16 amino acids. The CDR3 protein is CASSPSTGSSYNEQFF.

The rearrangement uses TRBV29-1 and TRBJ1-4; absent DNA, TCRdb's TRBD1 call cannot be checked. The germline V gene encodes CDR1 SQVTM and CDR2 ANQGSEA. The CDR3 extends over 14 amino acids. The CDR3 here is CSVTLRGANEKLFF.

The chain is built from TRBV7-8 and TRBJ2-5. Germline loops: CDR1 SGHVS, CDR2 FQNEAQ. The CDR3 has 14 residues. The CDR3 region is CASSLGGPGGTQYF.

V usage is TRBV28 and J usage is TRBJ2-5; checking the TCRdb D call of TRBD1 is not possible without DNA. CDR1 and CDR2 (germline): MDHEN, SYDVKM. CDR3 size: 14 residues. The CDR3 here is CASSPEQGQETQYF.

This chain uses TRBV5-1 with TRBJ2-7; TCRdb's D call, TRBD2, is unchecked because there is no DNA. Germline CDR1 SGHRS, CDR2 YFSETQ. CDR3 length: 14 residues. The chain's CDR3 is CASSLALGSHEQYF.

This CDR3 reads CASSFPQPGRDSYNEQFF. The chain couples TRBV12-3 or TRBV12-4 to TRBJ2-1; the TCRdb call, TRBD1, lacks DNA for checking. This CDR3 comprises 18 residues.

CDR3: CASSLESYNEQFF. V is TRBV7-8 and J is TRBJ2-1. Germline-derived CDR1 and CDR2 are SGHVS and FQNEAQ. The CDR3 totals 13 residues.

This chain connects TRBV7-8 to TRBJ2-1; the D call of TRBD2 rests on TCRdb alone, since no DNA is present to check it. Germline values: CDR1 SGHVS, CDR2 FQNEAQ. This CDR3 comprises 14 residues. This CDR3 is CASTGLAGNNEQFF.

The chain couples TRBV7-9 to TRBJ2-7. Germline CDR1 SEHNR, CDR2 FQNEAQ (reference sequence). CDR3 size: 13 residues. This CDR3 reads CASSLAPIFEQYF.

This rearrangement joins TRBV27 to TRBJ1-6. The germline CDR1 and CDR2 sequences are MNHEY and SMNVEV (reference sequence). The CDR3 length is 15 residues. The chain's CDR3 is CASSIGTPTPAPLHF.

The chain recombines TRBV4-1 with TRBJ2-5. The CDR3 totals 15 residues. Germline values: CDR1 MGHRA, CDR2 YSYEKL. The CDR3 region is CASSPEVGAAETQYF.

V gene TRBV12-3 or TRBV12-4 combines with J gene TRBJ2-5. The CDR3 is 12 residues long. The CDR3 loop reads CASNEAQETQYF.

The rearrangement uses TRBV7-9 and TRBJ1-2. The CDR3 sequence is 14 residues long. The germline V gene has CDR1 SEHNR and CDR2 FQNEAQ (reference sequence). The CDR3 sequence is CASSLVGPFYGYTF.